These T cell receptor beta chains were read from a single sample in a study of identical twins. TCRdb passed the 5' RACE reads through MiXCR, listing each CDR3 protein once. The sample records around 1.7 million distinct CDR3 sequences, less than 40% being singletons. The sequencing input was cord blood. All receptors come from a newborn girl in good health. The CDR3 runs from the conserved cysteine through the conserved F or W. D genes are given only for firm matches. Not every row has a clone size; where given, it reads once, few, many or a size class.

J: TRBJ1-1; D: .; V: TRBV19; size: .; DNA: TGTGCCAGTAGTTTGATGGTCCAGTCGAACACTGAAGCTTTCTTT; CDR3: CASSLMVQSNTEAFF
J: TRBJ1-2; D: .; V: TRBV10-3; size: .; DNA: TGTGCCATCAGTGAGTCGATGGGGAAGGCTAACTATGGCTACACCTTC; CDR3: CAISESMGKANYGYTF
J: TRBJ2-7; D: .; V: TRBV20-1; size: .; DNA: TGCAGTGCTAGCGAGGGAAGGGCACAGTACTTC; CDR3: CSASEGRAQYF
J: TRBJ2-5; D: TRBD2; V: TRBV20-1; size: few; DNA: TGCAGTGCCAGAGATCTGGCTAGCGGACAAGAGACCCAGTACTTC; CDR3: CSARDLASGQETQYF
J: TRBJ1-2; D: .; V: TRBV27; size: .; DNA: TGTGCCAGCAGTCCCCGGGACCTTTATGGCTACACCTTC; CDR3: CASSPRDLYGYTF
J: TRBJ2-3; D: .; V: TRBV5-1; size: .; DNA: TGCGCCAGCAGCTTTTCTTACGGGCGCAGCACAGATACGCAGTATTTT; CDR3: CASSFSYGRSTDTQYF
J: TRBJ2-7; D: .; V: TRBV7-9; size: few; DNA: TGTGCTAGCAGTATCCTGAACGAGCAGTACTTC; CDR3: CASSILNEQYF
J: TRBJ2-5; D: TRBD2; V: TRBV14; size: once; DNA: TGTGCCAGCAGCCCGCTCCGGGAGGAAGAGACCCAGTACTTC; CDR3: CASSPLREEETQYF
J: TRBJ1-3; D: .; V: TRBV5-1; size: .; DNA: TGCGCCAGCAGCTTGGAAGGGGGAAGCGGTGGAAACACCATATATTTT; CDR3: CASSLEGGSGGNTIYF
J: TRBJ2-5; D: .; V: TRBV2; size: .; DNA: TGTGCCAGCAGACGCAGGAGGGGGGCTGAGACCCAGTACTTC; CDR3: CASRRRRGAETQYF
J: TRBJ1-2; D: .; V: TRBV20-1; size: .; DNA: TGCAGTGCTAGAGCTCAATTATTTGGGTATGGCTACACCTTC; CDR3: CSARAQLFGYGYTF
J: TRBJ2-1; D: TRBD2; V: TRBV29-1; size: many; DNA: TGCAGCGACCTGAGCGGGGGGGCATACAATGAGCAGTTCTTC; CDR3: CSDLSGGAYNEQFF
J: TRBJ2-7; D: .; V: TRBV21-1; size: .; DNA: TGTGCCAGCAGCAAAAGGTTGGGGGAGTCAGGCGAGCAGTACTTC; CDR3: CASSKRLGESGEQYF
J: TRBJ2-1; D: TRBD2; V: TRBV19; size: once; DNA: TGTGCCAGTCAAACTAGCGGGGCCTACAATGAGCAGTTCTTC; CDR3: CASQTSGAYNEQFF
J: TRBJ2-1; D: TRBD2; V: TRBV6-5; size: .; DNA: TGTGCCAGCAGTTACACCCTACTAGCGGGAGGCTCCCCCAATGAGCACTTCTTC; CDR3: CASSYTLLAGGSPNEHFF
J: TRBJ1-2; D: .; V: TRBV6-2/TRBV6-3; size: few; DNA: TGTGCCAGCACCTTACTCCGCTACTATGGCTACACCTTC; CDR3: CASTLLRYYGYTF
J: TRBJ2-7; D: TRBD1; V: TRBV5-1; size: .; DNA: TGCGCCAGCAACCTTGGGACAGGGGTGGCCGAGCAGTACTTC; CDR3: CASNLGTGVAEQYF
J: TRBJ1-2; D: TRBD1; V: TRBV6-6; size: few; DNA: TGTGCCAGCAGTTACTCGACAGGGGGTCATGGCTACACCTTC; CDR3: CASSYSTGGHGYTF
J: TRBJ2-1; D: .; V: TRBV7-8; size: .; DNA: TGTGCCAGCAGCTTAGATCGGGATTTAAACAATGAGCAGTTCTTC; CDR3: CASSLDRDLNNEQFF
J: TRBJ2-4; D: .; V: TRBV20-1; size: .; DNA: TGCAGTGCTAGGGGGGCCCGAACATCCAAAAACATTCAGTACTTC; CDR3: CSARGARTSKNIQYF
J: TRBJ2-1; D: .; V: TRBV7-9; size: few; DNA: TGTGCCAGCAGGAGGGAAGGGAATGAGCAGTTCTTC; CDR3: CASRREGNEQFF
J: TRBJ2-6; D: .; V: TRBV20-1; size: .; DNA: TGCAGTGCTAGTAACCTCCCTGGGGCCAACGTCCTGACTTTC; CDR3: CSASNLPGANVLTF
J: TRBJ2-4; D: .; V: TRBV6-2/TRBV6-3; size: .; DNA: TGTGCCAGCAGGAGACTAGAGTCAAACATTCAGTACTTC; CDR3: CASRRLESNIQYF
J: TRBJ2-7; D: .; V: TRBV6-2/TRBV6-3; size: .; DNA: TGTGCCAGCAGTTACAGGGATGACTACGAGCAGTACTTC; CDR3: CASSYRDDYEQYF
J: TRBJ2-5; D: TRBD2; V: TRBV28; size: once; DNA: TGTGCCAGCAGTGCCCAGGGACTAGCGAAACAAGAGACCCAGTACTTC; CDR3: CASSAQGLAKQETQYF
J: TRBJ2-3; D: TRBD2; V: TRBV7-2; size: few; DNA: TGTGCCAGCAGCTTAGGAGGCGGGAGGGCCCCAGATACGCAGTATTTT; CDR3: CASSLGGGRAPDTQYF
J: TRBJ1-5; D: .; V: TRBV20-1; size: .; DNA: TGCAGTGCTAGAGATGGGCGGTACAATCAGCCCCAGCATTTT; CDR3: CSARDGRYNQPQHF
J: TRBJ2-5; D: TRBD1; V: TRBV24-1; size: .; DNA: TGTGCCACCAGTGAAGCCGGGACAGGGTCCAATGAGCAGTACTTC; CDR3: CATSEAGTGSNEQYF
J: TRBJ2-7; D: TRBD2; V: TRBV7-2; size: .; DNA: TGTGCCAGCAGCTCAGGGACTACCCCCTACGAGCAGTACTTC; CDR3: CASSSGTTPYEQYF
J: TRBJ2-1; D: .; V: TRBV20-1; size: few; DNA: TGCAGTGCTGACTTGTACTCCTACAATGAGCAGTTCTTC; CDR3: CSADLYSYNEQFF
J: TRBJ2-3; D: TRBD2; V: TRBV13; size: .; DNA: TGTGCCAGCAGCTCCCAAAACGCACTAGCGGGGAGGCCGGTAGATACGCAGTATTTT; CDR3: CASSSQNALAGRPVDTQYF
J: TRBJ1-2; D: TRBD1; V: TRBV12-3/TRBV12-4; size: many; DNA: TGTGCCAGCAGTTTTGGGACAGGGGCTAACTATGGCTACACCTTC; CDR3: CASSFGTGANYGYTF
J: TRBJ2-7; D: .; V: TRBV20-1; size: few; DNA: TGCAGTGCTGGGAAACAGGGCGCACCCTACGAGCAGTACTTC; CDR3: CSAGKQGAPYEQYF
J: TRBJ2-2; D: TRBD2; V: TRBV3-1; size: .; DNA: TGTGCCAGCAGCTCTACTAGCGGGGGGGCCCCCGGGGAGCTGTTTTTT; CDR3: CASSSTSGGAPGELFF
J: TRBJ1-1; D: .; V: TRBV20-1; size: few; DNA: TGCAGTGCTAGAAGGGGGACGAACACTGAAGCTTTCTTT; CDR3: CSARRGTNTEAFF
J: TRBJ2-4; D: TRBD1; V: TRBV18; size: .; DNA: TGTGTCAGCTCACCCATGACAGGGTGGGACAACATTCAGTACTTC; CDR3: CVSSPMTGWDNIQYF
J: TRBJ2-1; D: TRBD1; V: TRBV7-2; size: many; DNA: TGTGCCAGCAGCTTCCGGGACAGGGCCTACAATGAGCAGTTCTTC; CDR3: CASSFRDRAYNEQFF
J: TRBJ1-4; D: TRBD1; V: TRBV20-1; size: few; DNA: TGCAGTGCTCGAGGCAGGGGGGTACGGGAAAAACTGTTTTTT; CDR3: CSARGRGVREKLFF
J: TRBJ1-2; D: .; V: TRBV5-1; size: few; DNA: TGCGCCAGCAGCTTGGATCCGGTAAACTATGGCTACACCTTC; CDR3: CASSLDPVNYGYTF
J: TRBJ1-2; D: .; V: TRBV19; size: .; DNA: TGTGCCAGTAGTACGGTGGCAGGGAACTATGGCTACACCTTC; CDR3: CASSTVAGNYGYTF
J: TRBJ2-3; D: TRBD1; V: TRBV24-1; size: .; DNA: TGTGCCACCGGAGGGACAGGGAGGGATACGCAGTATTTT; CDR3: CATGGTGRDTQYF
J: TRBJ2-7; D: TRBD2; V: TRBV7-9; size: .; DNA: TGTGCCAGCAGCTCTCGGGGAGGGGACTACGAGCAGTACTTC; CDR3: CASSSRGGDYEQYF
J: TRBJ2-3; D: .; V: TRBV28; size: few; DNA: TGTGCCAGTCGTTTCTGGGTGAAGCGGACCTCCACAGATACGCAGTATTTT; CDR3: CASRFWVKRTSTDTQYF
J: TRBJ2-7; D: .; V: TRBV11-3; size: .; DNA: TGTGCCAGTTCTATGACCTCCTACAATGAGCAGTACTTC; CDR3: CASSMTSYNEQYF
J: TRBJ1-4; D: .; V: TRBV7-8; size: .; DNA: TGTGCCAGCAGCTCGGGGGGGACGGCTAATGAAAAACTGTTTTTT; CDR3: CASSSGGTANEKLFF